This entry lists 21 T cell receptor beta chains sequenced from one sample in a study of T-cell reconstitution after alpha-beta-depleted transplantation in children (dated by TCRdb to between 2015 and 2016). This specimen's treatment or condition label, per the study, means: allogeneic hematopoietic cell transplantation with graft depleted of TCRalphabeta T cells and CD19 B cells. Receptors were amplified or captured by PCR. Sequenced using an Illumina HiSeq 2500. To normalize quantification of the TCRbeta repertoire, the TCR libraries were built with molecular barcoding that relied on unique molecular identifiers. Clones were called with MiXCR by TCRdb after fastp trimmed the public reads at Q25, and only in-frame beta chains were retained. Entries are consolidated by CDR3 protein sequence, retaining the most common genes and DNA. The sample records 500,000 or so distinct CDR3 sequences, more than 9.5% of which are singletons. In total, the top ten clones hold 12% to 15% of the sample.

Material: PBMCs, mostly from graft donor cells, obtained 180 days after TCRalphabeta/CD19-depleted stem cell transplant. The receptors derive from a female patient between 2 and 10 years old who had a stem cell transplant for aplastic anemia, so the T cells may come from the graft donor.

This clonotype was recorded many times. The chain joins TRBV14 to TRBJ2-2; the match to TRBD1 covers 10 bases. Trimming cost V 3 bases and J 3 bases; bases outside gene matches: 7. Germline CDR1 SGHDN, CDR2 FVKESK. The CDR3 runs to 17 residues. The CDR3 reads CASSQGDRGLHTGELFF. The CDR3 region has the DNA TGTGCCAGCAGCCAGGGCGACAGGGGGCTTCACACCGGGGAGCTGTTTTTT.

This clonotype has more than one count but fewer than ten. The rearrangement links TRBV7-9 to TRBJ1-2; D call uncertain. This CDR3 contains 15 residues. V lost 6 bases, J lost 0 bases, and 14 bases lay in between. Germline V gene sequence: CDR1 SEHNR, CDR2 FQNEAQ (reference sequence). The CDR3 coding sequence is TGTGCCAGCAGACCCGCGGCGGATACTAACTATGGCTACACCTTC. This gives the protein CASRPAADTNYGYTF.

This clonotype has a handful of counts. This rearrangement joins TRBV5-1 to TRBJ1-5; TRBD1 is a possible D gene (6 bases). This CDR3 contains 16 residues. Germline values: CDR1 SGHRS, CDR2 YFSETQ. V dropped 4 bases and J dropped 0 bases, with 14 bases sitting between them. The CDR3 DNA follows: TGCGCCAGCAGCCCCGGGGGCGAACATAGCAATCAGCCCCAGCATTTT. Translation gives CASSPGGEHSNQPQHF.

This clonotype was observed a few times. The V gene is TRBV5-1, the J gene TRBJ2-5; tentative D call: TRBD2 (5 bases). This CDR3 is 15 amino acids long. The germline V gene encodes CDR1 SGHRS and CDR2 YFSETQ. The ends were cut back, 6 bases at V and 1 base at J, with 16 bases in the middle. Written as DNA, the CDR3 is TGCGCCAGCAACCGGGAAGCGCGATTCCAAGAGACCCAGTACTTC. Protein: CASNREARFQETQYF.

This clonotype occurred a few times. This chain uses TRBV29-1 with TRBJ2-7; D is unclear. The CDR3 consists of 12 residues. The V end was cut by 0 bases, the J end by 4 bases, with 7 bases between. Germline lookup yields CDR1 SQVTM and CDR2 ANQGSEA. The CDR3 region has the DNA TGCAGCGTTGAAGATAGAAGTTACGAGCAGTACTTC. It is translated as CSVEDRSYEQYF.

This clonotype was picked up many times. The genes are TRBV20-1 and TRBJ2-5; 7 bases are a match to TRBD2. CDR3 size: 12 residues. From germline, CDR1 is DFQATT and CDR2 SNEGSKA (reference sequence). The junction had 4 bases not matched to a gene; V was cut back by 5 bases and J by 4 bases. CDR3 loop: CSASGGLETQYF. The CDR3 DNA reads as TGCAGTGCTTCGGGGGGATTAGAGACCCAGTACTTC.

This clonotype was seen only a few times. This rearrangement joins TRBV18 to TRBJ2-5; D perhaps matches TRBD1 (5 bases). Trimming stripped 3 bases from V and 0 bases from J, with 8 bases between. Germline CDR1 reads KGHSH; CDR2 reads LQKENI. This CDR3 is built from 14 residues. CDR3 amino acids: CASSPTGHQETQYF. The CDR3 nucleotides read TGTGCCAGCTCACCCACAGGTCACCAAGAGACCCAGTACTTC.

The chain is built from TRBV20-1 and TRBJ1-2, with D tentatively TRBD1 (5 bases). Germline CDR1 and CDR2: DFQATT and SNEGSKA (reference sequence). V shed 0 bases and J shed 1 base, with 12 bases lying between them. The CDR3 is 15 amino acids. CDR3: CSARDLGGINYGYTF. DNA of the CDR3: TGCAGTGCTAGAGATCTCGGGGGTATTAACTATGGCTACACCTTC.

The rearrangement uses TRBV11-3 and TRBJ2-5, with D unresolved. The CDR3 extends over 13 amino acids. Looked up from germline, CDR1 is SGHNT and CDR2 is YENEEA. The ends were cut back, 5 bases at V and 5 bases at J, with 12 bases in the middle. The CDR3 nucleotides read TGTGCCAGCAGCCTACACCCCCAGGAGACCCAGTACTTC. Translated, it gives CASSLHPQETQYF.

The rearrangement joins TRBV12-3 or TRBV12-4 to TRBJ1-4; D is possibly TRBD1 (6 bases). Trimming pared 0 bases from V and 8 bases from J, leaving 13 bases between. This CDR3 is 15 amino acids long. In DNA, the CDR3 is TGTGCCAGCAGTTTAGCCTGGGAAGACAGGGAAAAACTGTTTTTT. This gives the protein CASSLAWEDREKLFF.

This clonotype has just a few counts. This rearrangement joins TRBV6-6 to TRBJ2-2; 7 bases line up with TRBD2. This CDR3 comprises 13 residues. V was pared by 5 bases and J by 7 bases, with 4 bases of the junction left unmatched. Germline loops: CDR1 MNHNY, CDR2 SVGAGI (reference sequence). In DNA form, the CDR3 reads TGTGCCAGCAGTCGGGAGGTTGACGGGGAGCTGTTTTTT. Its protein product is CASSREVDGELFF.

This clonotype was counted at least ten times. The V and J genes are TRBV15 and TRBJ1-2; TRBD1 agrees at 7 bases. Trimming at V came to 0 bases and at J to 2 bases, leaving 6 bases not matched to a gene. The CDR3 consists of 16 residues. Germline loops: CDR1 LNHNV, CDR2 YYDKDF (reference sequence). The DNA for the CDR3 is TGTGCCACCAGCAGAGACCCGGGACAGAAGAACTATGGCTACACCTTC. The encoded protein is CATSRDPGQKNYGYTF.

This clonotype was recorded a few times. V and J are TRBV6-5 and TRBJ2-1; D ambiguous. Between the trimmed V and J ends, which lost 0 bases and 4 bases, there was a span of 13 bases. This CDR3 has 16 amino acids. Germline CDR1 MNHEY, CDR2 SVGAGI. This chain's CDR3 is CASSYSIVLEYNEQFF. Here the CDR3 DNA reads TGTGCCAGCAGTTACTCGATAGTTCTGGAGTACAATGAGCAGTTCTTC.

This clonotype was observed at least ten times. V gene TRBV28 combines with J gene TRBJ2-2, with no clear D. V was trimmed by 5 bases and J by 3 bases, leaving 4 bases between them. The CDR3 loop spans 12 amino acids. The germline V gene encodes CDR1 MDHEN and CDR2 SYDVKM. The CDR3 spells CASSRYTGELFF. CDR3 coding DNA: TGTGCCAGCAGTCGGTACACCGGGGAGCTGTTTTTT. Full variable domain (rest looked up from reference TRBV28 and TRBJ2-2): DVKVTQSSRYLVKRTGEKVFLECVQDMDHENMFWYRQDPGLGLRLIYFSYDVKMKEKGDIPEGYSVSREKKERFSLILESASTNQTSMYLCASSRYTGELFFGEGSRLTVL.

This clonotype appeared many times. The DNA for the CDR3 is TGTGCCAGCAGGGGACAGGGTTACACTGAAGCTTTCTTT. It yields the protein CASRGQGYTEAFF. The chain employs TRBV12-3 or TRBV12-4 and TRBJ1-1; TRBD1 matches 9 bases. J lost 3 bases, V lost 6 bases, and 2 bases had no gene match. This CDR3 comprises 13 residues.

This clonotype was detected only a few times. The rearrangement links TRBV4-1 to TRBJ2-7; D not certain. V gave up 1 base and J gave up 3 bases, with 16 bases separating them. The CDR3 has 16 residues. CDR1 is MGHRA, CDR2 YSYEKL, per germline. Here the CDR3 reads CASSQASGLGFYEQYV. The DNA of the CDR3 is TGCGCCAGCAGCCAAGCCTCCGGGCTCGGTTTCTACGAGCAGTACGTC.

The sample holds a few counts of this clonotype. The rearrangement uses TRBV6-5 and TRBJ1-2; 8 bases match TRBD1. Germline CDR1 MNHEY, CDR2 SVGAGI. The CDR3 has 14 amino acids. J lost 8 bases, V lost 2 bases, and 7 bases had no gene match. The CDR3 loop reads CASSYGRGLRGYTF. CDR3 DNA sequence: TGTGCCAGCAGTTACGGCAGGGGGCTTCGAGGCTACACCTTC.

The genes are TRBV9 and TRBJ1-6; D call uncertain. Trimming removed 0 bases from V and 8 bases from J, with 18 bases in between. There are 17 residues in the CDR3. Germline V gene sequence: CDR1 SGDLS, CDR2 YYNGEE. The chain's CDR3 is CASSVGVGTVGDSPLHF. The CDR3 DNA sequence: TGTGCCAGCAGCGTAGGGGTTGGCACGGTCGGTGATTCACCCCTCCACTTT.

The rearrangement joins TRBV28 to TRBJ2-5, with D possibly matching TRBD1 (6 bases). The CDR3 extends over 14 amino acids. V lost 4 bases and J 2 bases, leaving 11 bases between the germline ends. Germline-derived CDR1 and CDR2 are MDHEN and SYDVKM. The DNA of the CDR3 is TGTGCCAGCAGTTCGGGACAACCACAAGAGACCCAGTACTTC. Protein product: CASSSGQPQETQYF.

This clonotype was counted many times. The rearrangement uses TRBV28 and TRBJ2-3, with 10 bases aligning to TRBD2. The CDR3 has 15 amino acids. CDR1 and CDR2 (germline): MDHEN, SYDVKM. The V gene end was trimmed by 5 bases and the J gene end by 1 base; junction bases not matched to a gene: 3. In nucleotides, the CDR3 is TGTGCCAGCAGTATAGGGACTAGCGGCACAGATACGCAGTATTTT. Translation: CASSIGTSGTDTQYF.

This clonotype has more than one count but fewer than ten. This sequence joins TRBV6-2 or TRBV6-3 and TRBJ1-5; TRBD1 is a possible D gene (5 bases). This CDR3 spans 15 amino acids. Looked up from germline, CDR1 is MNHEY and CDR2 is SVGEGT. V lost 7 bases, J lost 11 bases, and 24 bases lay in between. CDR3 sequence: CASTPQGPYKEAQHF. The CDR3 region has the DNA TGTGCCAGCACCCCCCAGGGACCCTACAAGGAGGCCCAGCATTTT.